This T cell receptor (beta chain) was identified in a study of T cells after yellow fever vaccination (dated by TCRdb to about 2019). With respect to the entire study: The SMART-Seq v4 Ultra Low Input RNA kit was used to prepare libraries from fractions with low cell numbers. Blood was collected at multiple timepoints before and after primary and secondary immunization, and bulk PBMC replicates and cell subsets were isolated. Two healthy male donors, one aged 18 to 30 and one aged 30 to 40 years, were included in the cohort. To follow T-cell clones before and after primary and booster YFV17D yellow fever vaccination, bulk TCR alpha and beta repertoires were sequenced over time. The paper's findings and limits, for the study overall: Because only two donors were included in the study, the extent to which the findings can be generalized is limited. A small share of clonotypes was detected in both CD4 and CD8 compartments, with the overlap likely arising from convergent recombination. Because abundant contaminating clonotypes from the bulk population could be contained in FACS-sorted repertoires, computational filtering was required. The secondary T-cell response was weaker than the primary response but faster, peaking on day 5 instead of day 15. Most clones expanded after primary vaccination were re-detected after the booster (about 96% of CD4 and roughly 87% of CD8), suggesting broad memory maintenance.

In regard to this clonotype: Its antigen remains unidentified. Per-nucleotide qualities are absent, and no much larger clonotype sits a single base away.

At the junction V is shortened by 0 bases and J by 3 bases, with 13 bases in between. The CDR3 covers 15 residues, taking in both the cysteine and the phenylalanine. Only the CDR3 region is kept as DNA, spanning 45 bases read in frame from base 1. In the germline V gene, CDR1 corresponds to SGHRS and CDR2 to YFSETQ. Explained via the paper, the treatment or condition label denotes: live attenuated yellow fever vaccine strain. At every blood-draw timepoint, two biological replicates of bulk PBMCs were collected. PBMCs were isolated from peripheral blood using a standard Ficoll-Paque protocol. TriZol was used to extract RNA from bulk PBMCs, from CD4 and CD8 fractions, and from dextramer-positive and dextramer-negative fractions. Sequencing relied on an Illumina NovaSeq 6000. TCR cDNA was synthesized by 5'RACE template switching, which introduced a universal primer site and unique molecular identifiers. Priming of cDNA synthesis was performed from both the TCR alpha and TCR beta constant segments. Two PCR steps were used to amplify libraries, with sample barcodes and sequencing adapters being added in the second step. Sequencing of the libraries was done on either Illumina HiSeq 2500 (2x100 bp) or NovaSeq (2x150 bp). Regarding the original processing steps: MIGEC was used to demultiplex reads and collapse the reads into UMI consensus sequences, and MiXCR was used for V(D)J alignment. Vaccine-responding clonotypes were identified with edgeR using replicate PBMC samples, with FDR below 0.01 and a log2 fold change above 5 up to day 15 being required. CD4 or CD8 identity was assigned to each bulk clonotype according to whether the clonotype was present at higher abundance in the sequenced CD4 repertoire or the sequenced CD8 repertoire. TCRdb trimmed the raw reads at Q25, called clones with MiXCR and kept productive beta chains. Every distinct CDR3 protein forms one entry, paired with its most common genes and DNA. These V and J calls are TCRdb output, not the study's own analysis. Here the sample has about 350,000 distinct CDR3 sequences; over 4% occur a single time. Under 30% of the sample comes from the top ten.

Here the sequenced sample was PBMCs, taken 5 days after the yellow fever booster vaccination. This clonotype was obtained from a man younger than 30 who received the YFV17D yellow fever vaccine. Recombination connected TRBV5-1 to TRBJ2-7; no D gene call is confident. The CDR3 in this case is CASSLDRPPNYEQYF. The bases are TGCGCCAGCAGCTTGGATCGCCCGCCAAACTACGAGCAGTACTTC.